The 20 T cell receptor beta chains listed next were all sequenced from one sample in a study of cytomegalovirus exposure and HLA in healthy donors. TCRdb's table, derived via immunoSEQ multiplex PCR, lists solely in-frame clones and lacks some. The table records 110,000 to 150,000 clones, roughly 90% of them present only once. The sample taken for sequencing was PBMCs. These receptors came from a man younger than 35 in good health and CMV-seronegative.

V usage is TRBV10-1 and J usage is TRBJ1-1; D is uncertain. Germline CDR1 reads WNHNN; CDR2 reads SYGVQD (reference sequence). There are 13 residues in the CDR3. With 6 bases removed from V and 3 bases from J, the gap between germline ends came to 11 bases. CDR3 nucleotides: TGCGCCAGCAGCGGTGACCGGGACACTGAAGCTTTCTTT. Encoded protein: CASSGDRDTEAFF.

The CDR3 region is CASSQDQPSSTDTQYF. CDR3 DNA sequence: TGCGCCAGCAGCCAAGATCAGCCTAGCAGCACAGATACGCAGTATTTT. This chain links TRBV4-1 with TRBJ2-3, with D perhaps matching TRBD2 (5 bases). Germline assignment: CDR1 MGHRA and CDR2 YSYEKL. The CDR3 covers 16 residues. Trimming shortened V by 0 bases and J by 0 bases, and 10 bases separated the two germline ends.

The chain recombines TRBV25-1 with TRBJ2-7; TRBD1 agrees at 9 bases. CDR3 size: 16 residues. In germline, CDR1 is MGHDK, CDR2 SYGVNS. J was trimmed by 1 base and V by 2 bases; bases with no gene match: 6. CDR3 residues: CASSEMGTGKSYEQYF. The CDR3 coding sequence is TGTGCCAGCAGTGAAATGGGGACAGGGAAATCCTACGAGCAGTACTTC.

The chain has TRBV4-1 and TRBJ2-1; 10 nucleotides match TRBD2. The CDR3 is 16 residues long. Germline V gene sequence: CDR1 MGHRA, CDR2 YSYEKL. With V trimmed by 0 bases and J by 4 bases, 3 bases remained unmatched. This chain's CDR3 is CASSQEGLAEYNEQFF. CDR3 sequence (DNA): TGCGCCAGCAGCCAAGAAGGACTAGCGGAGTACAATGAGCAGTTCTTC.

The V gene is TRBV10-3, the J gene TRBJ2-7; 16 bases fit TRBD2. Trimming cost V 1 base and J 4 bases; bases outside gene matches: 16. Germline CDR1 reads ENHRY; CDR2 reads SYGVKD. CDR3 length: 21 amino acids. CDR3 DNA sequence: TGTGCCATCAGTGAGTTAGTTAAGGGGACTAGCGGGGGGGCCCCCTCATACGAGCAGTACTTC. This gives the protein CAISELVKGTSGGAPSYEQYF.

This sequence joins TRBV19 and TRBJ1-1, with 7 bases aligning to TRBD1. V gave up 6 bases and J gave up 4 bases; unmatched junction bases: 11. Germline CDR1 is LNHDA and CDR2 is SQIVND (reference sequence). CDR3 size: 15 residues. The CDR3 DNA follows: TGTGCCAGTAGCCGATACCGACAGGGTGGCACTGAAGCTTTCTTT. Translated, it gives CASSRYRQGGTEAFF.

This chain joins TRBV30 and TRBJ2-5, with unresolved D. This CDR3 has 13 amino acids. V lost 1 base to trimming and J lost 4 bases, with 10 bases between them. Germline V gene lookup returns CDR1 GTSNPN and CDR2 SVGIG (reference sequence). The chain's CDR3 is CAWSASYRETQYF. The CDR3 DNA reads TGTGCCTGGAGTGCTTCCTATCGAGAGACCCAGTACTTC.

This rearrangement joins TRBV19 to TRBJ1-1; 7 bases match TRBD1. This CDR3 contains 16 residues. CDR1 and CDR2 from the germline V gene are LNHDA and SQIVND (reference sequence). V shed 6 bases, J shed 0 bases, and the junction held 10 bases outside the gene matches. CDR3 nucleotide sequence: TGTGCCAGTAGCCGAGGACAGGTGGAGGTGAACACTGAAGCTTTCTTT. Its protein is CASSRGQVEVNTEAFF.

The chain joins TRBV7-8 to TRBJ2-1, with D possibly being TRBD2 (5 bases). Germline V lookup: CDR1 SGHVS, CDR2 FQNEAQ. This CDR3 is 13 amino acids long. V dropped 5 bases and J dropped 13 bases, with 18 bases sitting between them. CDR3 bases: TGTGCCAGCAGCCTTCCTTCACTAGTTATTCAGTTCTTC. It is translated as CASSLPSLVIQFF.

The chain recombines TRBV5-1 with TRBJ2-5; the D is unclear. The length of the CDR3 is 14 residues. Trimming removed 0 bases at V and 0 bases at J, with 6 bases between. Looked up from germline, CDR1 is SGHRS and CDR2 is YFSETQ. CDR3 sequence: CASSLVSHQETQYF. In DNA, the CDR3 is TGCGCCAGCAGCTTGGTTAGCCACCAAGAGACCCAGTACTTC.

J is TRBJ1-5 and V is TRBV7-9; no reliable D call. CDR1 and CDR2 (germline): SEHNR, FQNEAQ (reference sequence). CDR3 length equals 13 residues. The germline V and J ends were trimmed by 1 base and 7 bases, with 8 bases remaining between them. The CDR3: CASSLGQYQPQHF. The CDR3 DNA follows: TGTGCCAGCAGCTTAGGACAATACCAGCCCCAGCATTTT.

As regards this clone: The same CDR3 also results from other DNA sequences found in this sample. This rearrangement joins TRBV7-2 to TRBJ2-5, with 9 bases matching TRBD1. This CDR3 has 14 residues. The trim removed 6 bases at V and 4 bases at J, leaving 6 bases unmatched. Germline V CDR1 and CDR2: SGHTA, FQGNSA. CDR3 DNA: TGTGCCAGCAGTTCGGACAGGGGCCGAGAGACCCAGTACTTC. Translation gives CASSSDRGRETQYF.

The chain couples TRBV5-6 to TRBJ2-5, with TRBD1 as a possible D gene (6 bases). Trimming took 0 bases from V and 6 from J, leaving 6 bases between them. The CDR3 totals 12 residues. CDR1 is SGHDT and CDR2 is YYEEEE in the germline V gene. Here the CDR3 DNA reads TGTGCCAGCAGCTTGGGGGGGCAGACCCAGTACTTC. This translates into CASSLGGQTQYF.

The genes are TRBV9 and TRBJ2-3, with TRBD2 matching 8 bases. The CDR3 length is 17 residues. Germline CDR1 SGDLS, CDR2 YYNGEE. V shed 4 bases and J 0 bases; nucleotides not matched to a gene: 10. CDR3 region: CASSPSLAGTSTDTQYF. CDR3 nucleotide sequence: TGTGCCAGCAGCCCGTCCCTAGCGGGTACTAGCACAGATACGCAGTATTTT.

CDR3 in amino acids: CASNLRGRGTDTQYF. In nucleotides, the CDR3 is TGTGCCAGCAATCTAAGGGGGAGAGGCACAGATACGCAGTATTTT. The chain couples TRBV27 to TRBJ2-3; D might be TRBD1 (6 bases). Germline loops: CDR1 MNHEY, CDR2 SMNVEV (reference sequence). This CDR3 comprises 15 residues. Trimming left V 7 bases short and J 1 base short, with 15 bases between.

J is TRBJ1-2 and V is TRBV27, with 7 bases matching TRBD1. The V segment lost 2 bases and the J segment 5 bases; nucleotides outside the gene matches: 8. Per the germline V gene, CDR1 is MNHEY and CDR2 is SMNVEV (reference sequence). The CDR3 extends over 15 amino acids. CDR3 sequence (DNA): TGTGCCAGCAGTTTAAGTGTACAGGGGCGGTATGGCTACACCTTC. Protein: CASSLSVQGRYGYTF.

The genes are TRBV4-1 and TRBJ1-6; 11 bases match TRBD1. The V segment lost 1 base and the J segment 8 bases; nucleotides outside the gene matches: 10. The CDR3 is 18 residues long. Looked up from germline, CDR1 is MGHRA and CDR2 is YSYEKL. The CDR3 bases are TGCGCCAGCAGCCAAGCTCCCAGGCCGGGACAGGGGGATTCACCCCTCCACTTT. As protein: CASSQAPRPGQGDSPLHF.

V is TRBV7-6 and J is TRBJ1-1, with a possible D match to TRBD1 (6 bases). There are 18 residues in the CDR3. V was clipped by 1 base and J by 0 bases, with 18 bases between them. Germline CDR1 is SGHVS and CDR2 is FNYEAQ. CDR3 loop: CASSLGINRDVMNTEAFF. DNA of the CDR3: TGTGCCAGCAGCTTAGGGATAAACAGGGACGTAATGAACACTGAAGCTTTCTTT.

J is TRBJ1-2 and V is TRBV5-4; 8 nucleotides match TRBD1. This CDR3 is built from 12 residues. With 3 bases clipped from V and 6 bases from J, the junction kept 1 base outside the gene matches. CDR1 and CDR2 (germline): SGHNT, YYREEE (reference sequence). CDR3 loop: CASSWGQDGYTF. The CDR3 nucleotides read TGTGCCAGCAGCTGGGGACAGGATGGCTACACCTTC.

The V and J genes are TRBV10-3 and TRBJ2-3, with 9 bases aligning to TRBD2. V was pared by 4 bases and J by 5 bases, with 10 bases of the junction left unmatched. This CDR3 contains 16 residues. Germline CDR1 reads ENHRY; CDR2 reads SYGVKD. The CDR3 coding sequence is TGTGCCATCAGTGTTAGTGGCGGGGGGGCGATAGATACGCAGTATTTT. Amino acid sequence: CAISVSGGGAIDTQYF.